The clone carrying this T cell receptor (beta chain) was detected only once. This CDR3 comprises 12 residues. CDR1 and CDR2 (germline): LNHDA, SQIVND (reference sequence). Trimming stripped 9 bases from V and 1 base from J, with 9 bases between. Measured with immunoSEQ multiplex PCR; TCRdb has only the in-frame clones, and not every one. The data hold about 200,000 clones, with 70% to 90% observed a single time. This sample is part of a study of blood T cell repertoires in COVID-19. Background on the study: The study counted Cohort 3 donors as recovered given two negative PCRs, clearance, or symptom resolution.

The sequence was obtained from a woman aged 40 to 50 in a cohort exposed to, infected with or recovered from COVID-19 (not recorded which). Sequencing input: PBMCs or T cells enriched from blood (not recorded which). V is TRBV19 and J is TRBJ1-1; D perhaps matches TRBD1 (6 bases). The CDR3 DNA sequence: TGTGCCAGCCTCAGGGGGAACACTGAAGCTTTCTTT. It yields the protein CASLRGNTEAFF.